This passage covers 24 T cell receptor beta chains from one sample sequenced in a study of blood T cell repertoires in COVID-19. Using immunoSEQ multiplex PCR, the repertoire was profiled, and TCRdb retains in-frame clones only, with some absent. The repertoire includes approximately 290,000 clones, about 89% of them detected once, and 2.2% sits in the top ten. Sequenced input: peripheral blood. These receptors were obtained from a woman under 40 with COVID-19, enrolled during active disease.

The rearrangement uses TRBV7-9 and TRBJ1-1; 8 bases are shared with TRBD1. The CDR3 covers 17 residues. The junction had 17 bases not matched to a gene; V was cut back by 5 bases and J by 6 bases. The germline V gene encodes CDR1 SEHNR and CDR2 FQNEAQ (reference sequence). Here the CDR3 reads CASSPRGQELGNAEAFF. In DNA form, the CDR3 reads TGTGCCAGCAGCCCCCGGGGACAGGAGTTAGGCAACGCTGAAGCTTTCTTT.

The V and J genes are TRBV19 and TRBJ2-7; weak D call: TRBD1 (5 bases). The germline V gene has CDR1 LNHDA and CDR2 SQIVND (reference sequence). The CDR3 has 14 residues. The V gene lost 2 bases and the J gene lost 1 base, with 9 bases spanning the gap. CDR3 in DNA: TGTGCCAGTAGTATACAGGGTGGTTCCTACGAGCAGTACTTC. Translated: CASSIQGGSYEQYF. Full variable domain (missing parts from reference TRBV19 and TRBJ2-7): DGGITQSPKYLFRKEGQNVTLSCEQNLNHDAMYWYRQDPGQGLRLIYYSQIVNDFQKGDIAEGYSVSREKKESFPLTVTSAQKNPTAFYLCASSIQGGSYEQYFGPGTRLTVT.

The chain combines TRBV10-3 with TRBJ2-5, with TRBD1 identical over 7 bases. CDR1 and CDR2 from the germline V gene are ENHRY and SYGVKD. The CDR3 sequence is 15 residues long. J lost 2 bases, V lost 3 bases, and 6 bases had no gene match. The chain's CDR3 is CAISEGGRGQETQYF. The CDR3 region has the DNA TGTGCCATCAGTGAAGGTGGCAGGGGGCAAGAGACCCAGTACTTC.

The CDR3 sequence is CASSFPLVEGAWTDTQYF. Written as DNA, the CDR3 is TGTGCCAGCAGTTTCCCACTCGTAGAGGGAGCATGGACAGATACGCAGTATTTT. The V gene is TRBV6-2 or TRBV6-3, the J gene TRBJ2-3; D might be TRBD2 (5 bases). Germline V gene sequence: CDR1 MNHEY, CDR2 SVGEGT. V gave up 4 bases and J gave up 3 bases, with 23 bases separating them. This CDR3 has 18 amino acids.

The chain couples TRBV19 to TRBJ2-1, with 8 bases lining up with TRBD1. CDR1 and CDR2 from the germline V gene are LNHDA and SQIVND (reference sequence). With V trimmed by 5 bases and J by 8 bases, 2 bases remained unmatched. This CDR3 spans 12 amino acids. CDR3 sequence (DNA): TGTGCCAGTAGTGGACAGGGCTATGAGCAGTTCTTC. It specifies CASSGQGYEQFF.

A single count supports this clone. The chain employs TRBV19 and TRBJ1-2, with TRBD1 identical over 8 bases. The CDR3 is made up of 15 amino acids. V shed 5 bases and J 0 bases; nucleotides not matched to a gene: 5. Germline CDR1 is LNHDA and CDR2 is SQIVND (reference sequence). The CDR3 coding sequence is TGTGCCAGTAGTCCCGACAGGGGAGCTAACTATGGCTACACCTTC. As protein: CASSPDRGANYGYTF.

The rearrangement joins TRBV6-5 to TRBJ1-5, with D perhaps TRBD1 (6 bases). V was clipped by 6 bases and J by 7 bases, with 13 bases between them. The CDR3 is 13 amino acids. Germline V gene lookup returns CDR1 MNHEY and CDR2 SVGAGI. The CDR3 DNA is TGTGCCAGCAGCCAGACAGGAGACCAGCCCCAGCATTTT. It yields the protein CASSQTGDQPQHF.

V and J are TRBV10-2 and TRBJ1-1; perhaps TRBD1 as D (6 bases). The germline CDR1 and CDR2 sequences are WSHSY and SAAADI. CDR3 length: 15 amino acids. V was trimmed by 0 bases and J by 1 base, leaving 9 bases between them. As DNA, the CDR3 is TGCGCCAGCAGTGAGTCTAGGGGGGGGAACACTGAAGCTTTCTTT. Translation: CASSESRGGNTEAFF.

This chain joins TRBV10-3 and TRBJ1-5, with a weak D call TRBD1 (6 bases). The germline V and J ends were trimmed by 0 bases and 6 bases, with 12 bases remaining between them. CDR1 and CDR2 (germline): ENHRY, SYGVKD. The CDR3 consists of 15 residues. DNA for the CDR3: TGTGCCATCAGTGAGTCGAACAGGGAGGGTCAGCCCCAGCATTTT. This translates into CAISESNREGQPQHF.

Written as DNA, the CDR3 is TGTGCCAGCCGAAACGGTGGGGGGGCGTGGGAGCTGTTTTTT. As protein: CASRNGGGAWELFF. The chain has TRBV7-2 and TRBJ2-2, with D maybe TRBD2 (7 bases). Trimming shortened V by 8 bases and J by 9 bases, and 19 bases separated the two germline ends. The CDR3 covers 14 residues. Germline assignment: CDR1 SGHTA and CDR2 FQGNSA.

V is TRBV4-2 and J is TRBJ2-1; 13 nucleotides match TRBD2. The V gene end was trimmed by 0 bases and the J gene end by 6 bases; junction bases not matched to a gene: 11. The CDR3 length is 19 residues. The germline V gene encodes CDR1 LGHNA and CDR2 YNFKEQ. In DNA form, the CDR3 reads TGTGCCAGCAGCCAAGATAGCTGGACTAGCGGGAGATTTGCCAATGAGCAGTTCTTC. Its protein is CASSQDSWTSGRFANEQFF.

The CDR3 loop reads CASREQGGELFF. For the CDR3, the DNA is TGTGCCAGCAGGGAACAGGGCGGGGAGCTGTTTTTT. The chain carries TRBV12-3 or TRBV12-4 and TRBJ2-2, with D possibly TRBD1 on 6 matching bases. The CDR3 runs 12 residues. With 6 bases removed from V and 7 bases from J, the gap between germline ends came to 9 bases.

This chain uses TRBV10-3 with TRBJ2-1; TRBD2 aligns across 12 bases. J lost 7 bases, V lost 3 bases, and 7 bases had no gene match. CDR3 length: 16 amino acids. Germline V gene lookup returns CDR1 ENHRY and CDR2 SYGVKD. The CDR3 region has the DNA TGTGCCATCAGTGATCGGACTAGCGGGATTTATAATGAGCAGTTCTTC. Protein product: CAISDRTSGIYNEQFF.

The V and J genes are TRBV24-1 and TRBJ2-1; 8 bases agree with TRBD2. Per the germline V gene, CDR1 is KGHDR and CDR2 is SFDVKD. With V trimmed by 2 bases and J by 6 bases, 2 bases remained unmatched. The CDR3 sequence is 14 residues long. The CDR3 DNA follows: TGTGCCACCAGTGATTGGCGGGAGGTCAATGAGCAGTTCTTC. Protein: CATSDWREVNEQFF.

DNA for the CDR3: TGTGCCAGTTCGGACAGGGCCAAAAACATTCAGTACTTC. As protein: CASSDRAKNIQYF. The genes are TRBV19 and TRBJ2-4, with 7 bases matching TRBD1. The V and J ends lost 8 bases and 1 base, in that order; junction bases with no gene match: 2. The CDR3 is made up of 13 amino acids. Per the germline V gene, CDR1 is LNHDA and CDR2 is SQIVND (reference sequence).

This chain connects TRBV7-2 to TRBJ2-5; D possibly corresponds to TRBD2 (5 bases). The CDR3 sequence is 13 residues long. CDR1 is SGHTA, CDR2 FQGNSA, per germline. V was pared by 5 bases and J by 5 bases, with 12 bases between. The CDR3, as DNA: TGTGCCAGCAGCGCCCACCCGGGGGAGACCCAGTACTTC. Amino acids: CASSAHPGETQYF.

This clone was observed a few times. The chain recombines TRBV16 with TRBJ1-4; TRBD1 aligns across 11 bases. The ends lost 3 bases at V and 0 bases at J; junction bases unmatched: 3. The CDR3 runs to 17 residues. Germline CDR1 is KGHSY and CDR2 is FQNENV. CDR3 residues: CASSQDRGPSTNEKLFF. CDR3 bases: TGTGCCAGCAGCCAGGACAGGGGGCCCTCAACTAATGAAAAACTGTTTTTT. Using reference TRBV16 and TRBJ1-4 for the parts outside the CDR3, the full variable domain is GEEVAQTPKHLVRGEGQKAKLYCAPIKGHSYVFWYQQVLKNEFKFLISFQNENVFDETGMPKERFSAKCLPNSPCSLEIQATKLEDSAVYFCASSQDRGPSTNEKLFFGSGTQLSVL.

The chain recombines TRBV2 with TRBJ2-7; 10 nucleotides match TRBD1. CDR1 SNHLY and CDR2 FYNNEI come from the germline V gene. This CDR3 comprises 14 residues. Trimming at V came to 5 bases and at J to 3 bases, leaving 4 bases not matched to a gene. The CDR3 loop is CASSSGTGVYEQYF. As DNA, the CDR3 is TGTGCCAGCAGTTCCGGGACAGGGGTCTACGAGCAGTACTTC.

The V gene is TRBV19, the J gene TRBJ1-5; 10 positions agree with TRBD1. Germline V gene data show CDR1 as LNHDA and CDR2 as SQIVND (reference sequence). The CDR3 is 18 amino acids. V was pared by 3 bases and J by 7 bases, with 15 bases of the junction left unmatched. The chain's CDR3 is CASSILPGQGKTRQPQHF. The CDR3 DNA is TGTGCCAGTAGTATTCTCCCGGGACAGGGGAAAACGAGACAGCCCCAGCATTTT. The variable domain in full, completed from reference TRBV19 and TRBJ1-5, reads DGGITQSPKYLFRKEGQNVTLSCEQNLNHDAMYWYRQDPGQGLRLIYYSQIVNDFQKGDIAEGYSVSREKKESFPLTVTSAQKNPTAFYLCASSILPGQGKTRQPQHFGDGTRLSIL.

The chain is built from TRBV2 and TRBJ1-1, with TRBD1 matching over 7 bases. V shed 6 bases and J 4 bases; nucleotides not matched to a gene: 2. The V gene's germline CDR1 is SNHLY and CDR2 FYNNEI. The CDR3 is made up of 12 amino acids. The CDR3 DNA reads as TGTGCCAGCAGGGGGACAGCCACTGAAGCTTTCTTT. Protein product: CASRGTATEAFF.

The chain links TRBV15 to TRBJ2-3, with 9 positions matching TRBD2. This CDR3 has 18 amino acids. V lost 0 bases and J lost 5; bases outside the gene matches: 12. The germline gives CDR1 LNHNV, CDR2 YYDKDF (reference sequence). The CDR3 sequence: CATSRDGRASGILDTQYF. CDR3 sequence (DNA): TGTGCCACCAGCAGAGACGGCCGGGCTAGCGGGATCTTAGATACGCAGTATTTT.

The V and J genes are TRBV3-1 (or the pseudogene TRBV3-2) and TRBJ1-2; tentatively, D is TRBD1 (6 bases). Germline values: CDR1 LGHDT, CDR2 YNNKEL (reference sequence). Trimming shortened V by 1 base and J by 6 bases, and 12 bases separated the two germline ends. The CDR3 sequence is 14 residues long. CDR3 loop: CASSQGDMRHGYTF. CDR3 nucleotides: TGTGCCAGCAGCCAAGGGGACATGAGGCATGGCTACACCTTC.

The chain links TRBV24-1 to TRBJ2-3; 8 nucleotides line up with TRBD1. CDR1 is KGHDR and CDR2 is SFDVKD in the germline V gene. This CDR3 contains 16 residues. V was pared by 1 base and J by 5 bases, with 7 bases of the junction left unmatched. The CDR3 DNA reads as TGTGCCACCAGTGATTTATCCGCCGGGACAGGAGATACGCAGTATTTT. Its protein is CATSDLSAGTGDTQYF.

V is TRBV30 and J is TRBJ2-1, with 10 bases fitting TRBD2. Germline CDR1 GTSNPN, CDR2 SVGIG (reference sequence). The junction had 14 bases not matched to a gene; V was cut back by 2 bases and J by 7 bases. The CDR3 is 17 residues long. CDR3 bases: TGTGCCTGGAGTTTCACCCGGACTAGCGGAGTCGGGAATGAGCAGTTCTTC. It codes for CAWSFTRTSGVGNEQFF. Supplemented by reference TRBV30 and TRBJ2-1, the full variable domain reads SQTIHQWPATLVQPVGSPLSLECTVEGTSNPNLYWYRQAAGRGLQLLFYSVGIGQISSEVPQNLSASRPQDRQFILSSKKLLLSDSGFYLCAWSFTRTSGVGNEQFFGPGTRLTVL.